These T cell receptor beta chains were read from a single sample in a study of shared T cell receptors in the human thymus. Assay used: immunoSEQ multiplex PCR; TCRdb lists only in-frame clones, some missing. The sample gives hundreds of thousands of clones, 88% of which show up once; about 0.01% is in the top ten. These data were likewise used in another study, on human thymus T cells.

The sequenced sample was thymocytes. Every receptor here comes from a boy under two years old with a congenital heart defect. Each CDR3 is given with its conserved first and last residue. D genes are given only for firm matches. Clone size is not always given. Where it is, it says once, few, many or a class for expanded clones.

j_gene: TRBJ2-4; abundance: .; d_gene: TRBD1; v_gene: TRBV4-1; CDR3nt: TGCGCCAGCAGCCAACCGGGACAGAAAAACATTCAGTACTTC; CDR3aa: CASSQPGQKNIQYF
j_gene: TRBJ2-7; abundance: .; d_gene: TRBD2; v_gene: TRBV4-3; CDR3nt: TGCGCCAGCAGCCACCTTTTGGGGACTAGCGTTTACGAGCAGTACTTC; CDR3aa: CASSHLLGTSVYEQYF
j_gene: TRBJ2-1; abundance: .; d_gene: TRBD2; v_gene: TRBV28; CDR3nt: TGTGCCATAATGGGGACTAGGGGAATCAATGAGCAGTTCTTC; CDR3aa: CAIMGTRGINEQFF
j_gene: TRBJ2-1; abundance: .; d_gene: TRBD2; v_gene: TRBV6-6; CDR3nt: TGTGCCAGCAGTGCTCCGGGACTAGCGGGAGCCGCTGAGCAGTTCTTC; CDR3aa: CASSAPGLAGAAEQFF
j_gene: TRBJ2-1; abundance: once; d_gene: .; v_gene: TRBV4-1; CDR3nt: TGCGCCAGCAGCCAAGTGATGGCGGCCGAGCAGTTCTTC; CDR3aa: CASSQVMAAEQFF
j_gene: TRBJ1-2; abundance: .; d_gene: .; v_gene: TRBV15; CDR3nt: TGTGCCACCAGCAGAGATTATCACAGGGTGAATGGCTACACCTTC; CDR3aa: CATSRDYHRVNGYTF
j_gene: TRBJ2-7; abundance: .; d_gene: .; v_gene: TRBV6-5; CDR3nt: TGTGCCAGCAGACCACATTACGAGCAGTACTTC; CDR3aa: CASRPHYEQYF
j_gene: TRBJ2-7; abundance: once; d_gene: .; v_gene: TRBV19; CDR3nt: TGTGCCAGTACCTCGAGGGGGGGGACCTTCTACGAGCAGTACTTC; CDR3aa: CASTSRGGTFYEQYF
j_gene: TRBJ1-5; abundance: .; d_gene: .; v_gene: TRBV2; CDR3nt: TGTGCCAGCAGTCCAGGCGACAGCAATCAGCCCCAGCATTTT; CDR3aa: CASSPGDSNQPQHF
j_gene: TRBJ2-6; abundance: .; d_gene: TRBD2; v_gene: TRBV7-6; CDR3nt: TGTGCCAGCAGCCCACGGAGCGGGGTAGACAGCTCTGGGGCCAACGTCCTGACTTTC; CDR3aa: CASSPRSGVDSSGANVLTF
j_gene: TRBJ2-2; abundance: once; d_gene: .; v_gene: TRBV7-3; CDR3nt: TGTGCCAGCAGCTCCGGGATCCCGAACACCGGGGAGCTGTTTTTT; CDR3aa: CASSSGIPNTGELFF
j_gene: TRBJ2-7; abundance: .; d_gene: TRBD1; v_gene: TRBV28; CDR3nt: TGTGCCAGCAGTCCCACAGGGGAAGGGGCCTACGAGCAGTACTTC; CDR3aa: CASSPTGEGAYEQYF
j_gene: TRBJ2-1; abundance: .; d_gene: TRBD2; v_gene: TRBV7-2; CDR3nt: TGTGCCAGCAGCGCGACTAGCGGTAGCTCCTACAATGAGCAGTTCTTC; CDR3aa: CASSATSGSSYNEQFF
j_gene: TRBJ2-2; abundance: few; d_gene: .; v_gene: TRBV19; CDR3nt: TGTGCCAGTAGTACCACACCCACCGGGGAGCTGTTTTTT; CDR3aa: CASSTTPTGELFF
j_gene: TRBJ1-1; abundance: .; d_gene: .; v_gene: TRBV10-3; CDR3nt: TGTGCCATAGGACTCCCCAAGACTGAAGCTTTCTTT; CDR3aa: CAIGLPKTEAFF
j_gene: TRBJ2-1; abundance: once; d_gene: TRBD1; v_gene: TRBV11-1; CDR3nt: TGTGCCAGCAGCTTAGGAGGGGGACAGGGGTACAATGAGCAGTTCTTC; CDR3aa: CASSLGGGQGYNEQFF
j_gene: TRBJ2-5; abundance: once; d_gene: TRBD2; v_gene: TRBV11-2; CDR3nt: TGTGCCAGCAGCTTAGTGGGAGGGCGCGAGACCCAGTACTTC; CDR3aa: CASSLVGGRETQYF
j_gene: TRBJ2-7; abundance: .; d_gene: .; v_gene: TRBV7-2; CDR3nt: TGTGCCAGCAGCTTTGACACTCTCCACGAGCAGTACTTC; CDR3aa: CASSFDTLHEQYF
j_gene: TRBJ2-7; abundance: .; d_gene: .; v_gene: TRBV10-3; CDR3nt: TGTGCCACCAGCCGGAGGGCAGGGTCTTTTCCGGGGCAGTACTTC; CDR3aa: CATSRRAGSFPGQYF
j_gene: TRBJ1-2; abundance: .; d_gene: TRBD1; v_gene: TRBV14; CDR3nt: TGTGCCAGCAGCCAAGATCAGGGGGCCAGGGGCTATGGCTACACCTTC; CDR3aa: CASSQDQGARGYGYTF
j_gene: TRBJ1-1; abundance: .; d_gene: .; v_gene: TRBV29-1; CDR3nt: TGCAGCGTTCAAATACAGGGCCACACTGAAGCTTTCTTT; CDR3aa: CSVQIQGHTEAFF
j_gene: TRBJ2-5; abundance: .; d_gene: .; v_gene: TRBV9; CDR3nt: TGTGCCAGCAGCGTAGACGGCAGAGGGCAAGAGACCCAGTACTTC; CDR3aa: CASSVDGRGQETQYF
j_gene: TRBJ2-5; abundance: .; d_gene: TRBD1; v_gene: TRBV30; CDR3nt: TGTGCCTGGAGTCGTCAGGGGGTTCAAGAGACCCAGTACTTC; CDR3aa: CAWSRQGVQETQYF
j_gene: TRBJ2-1; abundance: .; d_gene: TRBD2; v_gene: TRBV6-5; CDR3nt: TGTGCCAGCAGTTACCGGCGGGAGAGCTCCTACAATGAGCAGTTCTTC; CDR3aa: CASSYRRESSYNEQFF
j_gene: TRBJ2-5; abundance: once; d_gene: .; v_gene: TRBV27; CDR3nt: TGTGCCAGCAGTTTACTGCCCGATGGCGGGCCAGGGACCCAGTACTTC; CDR3aa: CASSLLPDGGPGTQYF
j_gene: TRBJ1-1; abundance: few; d_gene: .; v_gene: TRBV5-6; CDR3nt: TGTGCCAGCAGCTTATTAGACGGACTAGAAGCTTTCTTT; CDR3aa: CASSLLDGLEAFF
j_gene: TRBJ2-5; abundance: once; d_gene: .; v_gene: TRBV4-3; CDR3nt: TGCGCCAGCAGCCAAGAAGGAGGAGAGACCCAGTACTTC; CDR3aa: CASSQEGGETQYF
j_gene: TRBJ2-4; abundance: .; d_gene: .; v_gene: TRBV7-9; CDR3nt: TGTGCCAGCAGCTTCTCGGGACACCTAGCCAAAAACATTCAGTACTTC; CDR3aa: CASSFSGHLAKNIQYF
j_gene: TRBJ2-3; abundance: .; d_gene: TRBD1; v_gene: TRBV7-6; CDR3nt: TGTGCCAGCAGCTTAGCCATTCGGGGACAGGGGAGTGTGGATACGCAGTATTTT; CDR3aa: CASSLAIRGQGSVDTQYF
j_gene: TRBJ1-1; abundance: once; d_gene: TRBD1; v_gene: TRBV2; CDR3nt: TGTGCCAGCAGTGAAGCGGGACAGGAGGACACTGAAGCTTTCTTT; CDR3aa: CASSEAGQEDTEAFF
j_gene: TRBJ2-3; abundance: .; d_gene: TRBD2; v_gene: TRBV4-3; CDR3nt: TGCGCCAGCAGTCCTACGAGCGGGAGGCCCCCAGATACGCAGTATTTT; CDR3aa: CASSPTSGRPPDTQYF
j_gene: TRBJ2-7; abundance: .; d_gene: .; v_gene: TRBV12-1; CDR3nt: TGTGCCAGCAGCGATTACCCCCTGACAGGGGGTCGGTACGAGCAGTACTTC; CDR3aa: CASSDYPLTGGRYEQYF
j_gene: TRBJ2-3; abundance: .; d_gene: TRBD2; v_gene: TRBV4-3; CDR3nt: TGCGCCAGCAGCCAAGAAAGCTTAGCGGGGGGATTCACAGATACGCAGTATTTT; CDR3aa: CASSQESLAGGFTDTQYF
j_gene: TRBJ1-3; abundance: .; d_gene: TRBD1; v_gene: TRBV10-3; CDR3nt: TGTGCCATCAGTGAGTCGACAGGGTCTGGAAACACCATATATTTT; CDR3aa: CAISESTGSGNTIYF
j_gene: TRBJ2-5; abundance: .; d_gene: .; v_gene: TRBV29-1; CDR3nt: TGCAGCGTTGACGAGGGGAGGGAGACCCAGTACTTC; CDR3aa: CSVDEGRETQYF
j_gene: TRBJ1-2; abundance: .; d_gene: .; v_gene: TRBV21-1; CDR3nt: TGTGCCAGCAGCAAAGGAGGCCGGACAGGGCGAAGGATGGTCTATGGCTACACCTTC; CDR3aa: CASSKGGRTGRRMVYGYTF
j_gene: TRBJ2-2; abundance: .; d_gene: TRBD2; v_gene: TRBV2; CDR3nt: TGTGCCAGCAGACTAGGGACTAGCGGCGCTGCCGGGGAGCTGTTTTTT; CDR3aa: CASRLGTSGAAGELFF
j_gene: TRBJ2-6; abundance: .; d_gene: TRBD1; v_gene: TRBV9; CDR3nt: TGTGCCAGCAGCGTAGAAGGGGGCGGGTTCTCCTCTGGGGCCAACGTCCTGACTTTC; CDR3aa: CASSVEGGGFSSGANVLTF
j_gene: TRBJ2-2; abundance: .; d_gene: TRBD2; v_gene: TRBV14; CDR3nt: TGTGCCAGCAGCGAAACAAGCCCAGCGGGAGGATCATCGGGCACCGGGGAGCTGTTTTTT; CDR3aa: CASSETSPAGGSSGTGELFF
j_gene: TRBJ1-2; abundance: .; d_gene: .; v_gene: TRBV28; CDR3nt: TGTGCCAGCGGTCTCCCGGGTCCCGCATCCTATGGCTACACCTTC; CDR3aa: CASGLPGPASYGYTF
j_gene: TRBJ2-1; abundance: .; d_gene: TRBD1; v_gene: TRBV6-1; CDR3nt: TGTGCCAGCAGTGACCTAGCGGACAGGGGGAGTGAGCAGTTCTTC; CDR3aa: CASSDLADRGSEQFF
j_gene: TRBJ2-6; abundance: .; d_gene: .; v_gene: TRBV19; CDR3nt: TGTGCCATTTCAGACAGCTCTGGGGCCAACGTCCTGACTTTC; CDR3aa: CAISDSSGANVLTF
j_gene: TRBJ2-2; abundance: .; d_gene: TRBD2; v_gene: TRBV27; CDR3nt: TGTGCCAGCAGTTTAGGGTTAGCGGGAGGGCCTGGGAACACCGGGGAGCTGTTTTTT; CDR3aa: CASSLGLAGGPGNTGELFF